Listed here are 25 T cell receptor beta chains from one sample, sequenced in a study of response to subunit inactivated influenza vaccine. One entry per CDR3 protein, called by TCRdb with MiXCR from the RT-PCR reads. The sample has 600,000 to 850,000 distinct CDR3 sequences, approximately 15% seen once; the top ten hold roughly 7.6%. Sequencing was performed on PBMCs from blood, taken 14 days before vaccination. The receptors come from a man aged 45 to 65 who received an inactivated influenza vaccine.

The CDR3 sequence: CASSDGGLPNEQFF. CDR3 DNA sequence: TGCGCCAGCAGTGACGGGGGCCTACCCAATGAGCAGTTCTTC. V is TRBV5-1 and J is TRBJ2-1; either TRBD1 or TRBD2 may supply D (6 bases each). The V end was cut by 5 bases, the J end by 6 bases, with 15 bases between. The CDR3 is 14 residues long. Germline V gene lookup returns CDR1 SGHRS and CDR2 YFSETQ.

This clonotype was counted between two and nine times. V gene TRBV6-1 combines with J gene TRBJ2-2; TRBD1 matches at 7 bases. V lost 6 bases and J lost 1; bases outside the gene matches: 8. The CDR3 totals 16 residues. The V gene's germline CDR1 is MNHNS and CDR2 SASEGT. CDR3: CASSDLGGGNTGELFF. The CDR3 DNA follows: TGTGCCAGCAGCGACTTAGGGGGCGGGAACACCGGGGAGCTGTTTTTT.

This clonotype occurred a few times. The chain recombines TRBV9 with TRBJ2-7; 9 bases are shared with TRBD1. The CDR3 consists of 14 residues. V lost 2 bases and J lost 5; bases outside the gene matches: 5. Germline V gene data show CDR1 as SGDLS and CDR2 as YYNGEE. The CDR3 reads CASSVRQGGHEQYF. The CDR3 region has the DNA TGTGCCAGCAGCGTCCGACAGGGGGGCCACGAGCAGTACTTC. The variable domain in full, completed from reference TRBV9 and TRBJ2-7, reads DSGVTQTPKHLITATGQRVTLRCSPRSGDLSVYWYQQSLDQGLQFLIQYYNGEERAKGNILERFSAQQFPDLHSELNLSSLELGDSALYFCASSVRQGGHEQYFGPGTRLTVT.

A remark on this clonotype: One junction end disagrees with the germline gene, perhaps due to a read error. CDR3 amino acids: CASSEDAAATKPPLF. The CDR3, as DNA: TGTGCCAGCAGTGAAGACGCGGCAGCGACTAAACCCCCGCTCTTC. The gene calls are TRBV25-1 and TRBJ1-2, with D uncertain. The CDR3 has 15 amino acids. Germline lookup yields CDR1 MGHDK and CDR2 SYGVNS.

Only a few counts were recorded for this clonotype. Sequence at one end of the junction differs from germline and may be a read error. The rearrangement uses TRBV7-7 and TRBJ2-2; 9 bases fit TRBD1. The CDR3 spans 15 residues. From germline, CDR1 is SSHAT and CDR2 FNYEAQ (reference sequence). In nucleotides, the CDR3 is TGTGCTAGCAGCCCCCGACAGGGGGACACCGGGGAGCTGTTTTTT. Protein product: CASSPRQGDTGELFF.

As for this clonotype: One end of the junction is discordant with germline, which a read error may explain. The chain recombines TRBV5-5 with TRBJ2-3; D unclear. This CDR3 spans 14 amino acids. Germline V lookup: CDR1 SGHKS, CDR2 YYEKEE (reference sequence). CDR3 protein: CASRLDLSTDTQYF. CDR3 DNA: TGTGCCAGCAGGTTGGACCTGTCCACAGATACGCAGTATTTT. The full variable domain, its missing parts supplied by reference TRBV5-5 and TRBJ2-3, is DAGVTQSPTHLIKTRGQQVTLRCSPISGHKSVSWYQQVLGQGPQFIFQYYEKEERGRGNFPDRFSARQFPNYSSELNVNALLLGDSALYLCASRLDLSTDTQYFGPGTRLTVL.

This clonotype occurred a few times. The chain is built from TRBV15 and TRBJ1-1; the D gene is possibly TRBD1 (5 bases). This CDR3 contains 14 residues. V dropped 1 base and J dropped 3 bases, with 9 bases sitting between them. Per germline, CDR1 LNHNV and CDR2 YYDKDF (reference sequence). The CDR3 protein is CATSRGRDDTEAFF. DNA for the CDR3: TGTGCCACCAGCAGAGGCAGGGATGACACTGAAGCTTTCTTT.

This clonotype showed up just a few times. The chain has TRBV7-9 and TRBJ2-5; D unclear. The CDR3 is 12 amino acids. V gave up 3 bases and J gave up 6 bases, with 8 bases separating them. Per germline, CDR1 SEHNR and CDR2 FQNEAQ (reference sequence). CDR3 nucleotides: TGTGCCAGCAGCTTCGGAAGCCAGACCCAGTACTTC. Amino acid sequence: CASSFGSQTQYF.

V gene TRBV27 combines with J gene TRBJ2-2; possibly TRBD1 for D (6 bases). V lost 2 bases, J lost 4 bases, and 14 bases lay in between. Germline CDR1 and CDR2: MNHEY and SMNVEV (reference sequence). The CDR3 consists of 16 residues. CDR3 nucleotide sequence: TGTGCCAGCAGTTTAGACCTGGACAGAAGCACCGGGGAGCTGTTTTTT. Translation: CASSLDLDRSTGELFF.

V is TRBV7-2 and J is TRBJ2-7; TRBD2 might be the D (6 bases). CDR3 length: 12 amino acids. Germline assignment: CDR1 SGHTA and CDR2 FQGNSA. Trimming removed 6 bases at V and 7 bases at J, with 13 bases between. Written as DNA, the CDR3 is TGTGCCAGCAGGGGTGGGAGGAGAGAGCAGTACTTC. Protein: CASRGGRREQYF.

This clonotype was seen more than once but under ten times. The V call is TRBV6-1, the J call TRBJ1-6; 9 bases align to TRBD1. CDR1 and CDR2 from the germline V gene are MNHNS and SASEGT. CDR3 size: 15 residues. After removal of 3 bases from V and 6 bases from J, the junction contained 3 bases not matched to a gene. CDR3 sequence (DNA): TGTGCCAGCAGTGATTTACAGGGGGCTAATTCACCCCTCCACTTT. This translates into CASSDLQGANSPLHF.

This chain uses TRBV28 with TRBJ2-2, with 9 bases lining up with TRBD2. The CDR3 is made up of 15 amino acids. CDR1 and CDR2 (germline): MDHEN, SYDVKM. With V trimmed by 5 bases and J by 7 bases, 8 bases remained unmatched. The CDR3 nucleotides are TGTGCCAGCAGTGTAGCGGGAGTGGTTGGCGGGGAGCTGTTTTTT. This encodes CASSVAGVVGGELFF.

The chain couples TRBV5-5 to TRBJ1-1, with D possibly matching TRBD1 (5 bases). CDR3 length equals 15 residues. In germline, CDR1 is SGHKS, CDR2 YYEKEE (reference sequence). The V end was cut by 3 bases, the J end by 0 bases, with 12 bases between. CDR3 loop: CASSWGETMNTEAFF. Written as DNA, the CDR3 is TGTGCCAGCAGCTGGGGCGAAACAATGAACACTGAAGCTTTCTTT.

The J gene is TRBJ2-5, the V gene TRBV7-9, with D possibly being TRBD2 (6 bases). The CDR3 sequence is 12 residues long. Germline lookup yields CDR1 SEHNR and CDR2 FQNEAQ (reference sequence). The V end was cut by 8 bases, the J end by 14 bases, with 21 bases between. CDR3 in DNA: TGTGCCAGCGGCACGCCCGAGGACTACTTTTACTTC. It specifies CASGTPEDYFYF. Full variable domain (outside the CDR3, taken from reference TRBV7-9 and TRBJ2-5): DTGVSQNPRHKITKRGQNVTFRCDPISEHNRLYWYRQTLGQGPEFLTYFQNEAQLEKSRLLSDRFSAERPKGSFSTLEIQRTEQGDSAMYLCASGTPEDYFYFGPGTRLLVL.

This chain joins TRBV7-8 and TRBJ2-3, with a tentative D call TRBD1 (5 bases). CDR3 length equals 13 residues. Trimming took 1 base from V and 11 from J, leaving 13 bases between them. Germline CDR1 SGHVS, CDR2 FQNEAQ. CDR3 loop: CASSLGQGLGQYF. The CDR3 coding sequence is TGTGCCAGCAGCTTAGGGCAGGGCTTGGGGCAGTATTTT. The entire variable domain, with the rest obtained from reference TRBV7-8 and TRBJ2-3, is as follows: GAGVSQSPRYKVAKRGQDVALRCDPISGHVSLFWYQQALGQGPEFLTYFQNEAQLDKSGLPSDRFFAERPEGSVSTLKIQRTQQEDSAVYLCASSLGQGLGQYFGPGTRLTVL.

The table lists this clonotype with a few counts. CDR3 region: CAIAERGDSSYEQYF. The CDR3 nucleotides are TGTGCCATCGCGGAGCGAGGGGATAGCTCCTACGAGCAGTACTTC. The chain links TRBV10-3 to TRBJ2-7; D may be TRBD1 or TRBD2 (5 bases each). Germline values: CDR1 ENHRY, CDR2 SYGVKD. The length of the CDR3 is 15 residues. Trimming took 8 bases from V and 0 from J, leaving 17 bases between them.

The chain recombines TRBV30 with TRBJ2-2; 8 positions agree with TRBD2. CDR3 length equals 14 residues. Trimming removed 2 bases from V and 5 bases from J; junction bases left unmatched: 4. Germline assignment: CDR1 GTSNPN and CDR2 SVGIG (reference sequence). CDR3 bases: TGTGCCTGGAGTAAAGCGGGAGTGACCGGGGAGCTGTTTTTT. Translating it yields CAWSKAGVTGELFF.

The chain links TRBV5-5 to TRBJ2-2; unclear D gene. This CDR3 spans 15 amino acids. The V end lost 4 bases, the J end lost 2 bases, and 12 bases lay between the germline ends. Germline V gene lookup returns CDR1 SGHKS and CDR2 YYEKEE (reference sequence). CDR3 DNA sequence: TGTGCCAGCAGCCCACGAGTGACTAACACCGGGGAGCTGTTTTTT. Its translation is CASSPRVTNTGELFF.

This clonotype has more than one count but fewer than ten. The genes are TRBV3-1 and TRBJ2-1; the match to TRBD2 covers 7 bases. V gave up 4 bases and J gave up 3 bases; unmatched junction bases: 6. The CDR3 runs 15 residues. Germline V gives CDR1 LGHDT, CDR2 YNNKEL (reference sequence). CDR3 region: CASSPGRAGYNEQFF. The CDR3 DNA reads as TGTGCCAGCAGCCCTGGGAGGGCCGGCTACAATGAGCAGTTCTTC.

The chain employs TRBV15 and TRBJ2-3, with D possibly matching TRBD1 (6 bases). This CDR3 region has 13 residues. Trimming shortened V by 5 bases and J by 1 base, and 7 bases separated the two germline ends. Germline assignment: CDR1 LNHNV and CDR2 YYDKDF (reference sequence). CDR3 nucleotides: TGTGCCACCAGCGAGGGGGGCACAGATACGCAGTATTTT. Translating gives CATSEGGTDTQYF. The whole variable domain, filled in from reference TRBV15 and TRBJ2-3, reads DAMVIQNPRYQVTQFGKPVTLSCSQTLNHNVMYWYQQKSSQAPKLLFHYYDKDFNNEADTPDNFQSRRPNTSFCFLDIRSPGLGDTAMYLCATSEGGTDTQYFGPGTRLTVL.

This clonotype appeared many times. This rearrangement joins TRBV5-6 to TRBJ2-1; 8 bases match TRBD2. The CDR3 extends over 18 amino acids. Germline CDR1 reads SGHDT; CDR2 reads YYEEEE. Trimming removed 3 bases from V and 0 bases from J; junction bases left unmatched: 11. CDR3 sequence (DNA): TGTGCCAGCAGCTCTATTAGCGGGACGGCCCACTCCTACAATGAGCAGTTCTTC. Its protein product is CASSSISGTAHSYNEQFF.

This clonotype has more than one count but fewer than ten. V usage is TRBV4-3 and J usage is TRBJ2-5; unclear D gene. Germline CDR1 and CDR2: LGHNA and YSLEER. V lost 1 base and J 2 bases, leaving 11 bases between the germline ends. CDR3 length: 15 amino acids. This CDR3 reads CASSQALGGQETQYF. The DNA for the CDR3 is TGCGCCAGCAGCCAAGCCTTGGGCGGACAAGAGACCCAGTACTTC.

The genes are TRBV5-1 and TRBJ1-5; tentative D call: TRBD1 (5 bases). The CDR3 spans 15 residues. CDR1 and CDR2 (germline): SGHRS, YFSETQ. Trimming took off 0 bases at V and 5 bases at J, with 12 bases between the two ends. The DNA of the CDR3 is TGCGCCAGCAGCTTGGCTGGGGTCAGGGATCAGCCCCAGCATTTT. It specifies CASSLAGVRDQPQHF.

Details on this clonotype: A read error may account for a junction end that differs from germline. V is TRBV2 and J is TRBJ2-6; no firm D call. The CDR3 is made up of 13 amino acids. From germline, CDR1 is SNHLY and CDR2 FYNNEI. The CDR3 region has the DNA TGTGCCTGCAGTTCTACCGTGGCCAACGTCCTGACTTTC. Translating it yields CACSSTVANVLTF. The full variable domain, its missing parts supplied by reference TRBV2 and TRBJ2-6, is EPEVTQTPSHQVTQMGQEVILRCVPISNHLYFYWYRQILGQKVEFLVSFYNNEISEKSEIFDDQFSVERPDGSNFTLKIRSTKLEDSAMYFCACSSTVANVLTFGAGSRLTVL.

This rearrangement joins TRBV2 to TRBJ2-1, with a weak D call TRBD1 (6 bases). With 8 bases removed from V and 0 bases from J, the gap between germline ends came to 11 bases. CDR3 size: 14 residues. Germline V gives CDR1 SNHLY, CDR2 FYNNEI. The CDR3 bases are TGTGCCAGCCGGACAGAGAGCTCCTACAATGAGCAGTTCTTC. This sequence encodes CASRTESSYNEQFF. Drawing the rest from reference TRBV2 and TRBJ2-1, the complete variable domain is EPEVTQTPSHQVTQMGQEVILRCVPISNHLYFYWYRQILGQKVEFLVSFYNNEISEKSEIFDDQFSVERPDGSNFTLKIRSTKLEDSAMYFCASRTESSYNEQFFGPGTRLTVL.